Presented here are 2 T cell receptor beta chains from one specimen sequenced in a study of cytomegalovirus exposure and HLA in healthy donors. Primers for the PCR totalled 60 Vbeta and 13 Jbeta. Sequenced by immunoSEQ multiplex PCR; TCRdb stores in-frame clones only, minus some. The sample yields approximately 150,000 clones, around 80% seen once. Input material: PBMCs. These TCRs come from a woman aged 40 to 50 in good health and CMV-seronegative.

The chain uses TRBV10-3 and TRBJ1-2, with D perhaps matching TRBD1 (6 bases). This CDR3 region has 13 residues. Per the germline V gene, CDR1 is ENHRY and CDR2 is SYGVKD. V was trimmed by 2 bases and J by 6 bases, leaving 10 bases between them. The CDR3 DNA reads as TGTGCCATCAGTGAGAGGGCAGGGGATGGCTACACCTTC. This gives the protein CAISERAGDGYTF.

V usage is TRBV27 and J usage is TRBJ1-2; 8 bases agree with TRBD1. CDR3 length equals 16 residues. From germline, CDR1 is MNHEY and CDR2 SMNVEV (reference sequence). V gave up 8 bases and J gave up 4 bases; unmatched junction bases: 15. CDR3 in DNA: TGTGCCAGCGGGGGACAGGCGCCCGATCCAACCTATGGCTACACCTTC. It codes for CASGGQAPDPTYGYTF.